This TCR beta chain was sequenced during a study of blood T cell repertoires in COVID-19. The CDR3 spans 15 residues. Per the germline V gene, CDR1 is MNHNS and CDR2 is SASEGT. V shed 0 bases and J 5 bases; nucleotides not matched to a gene: 5. TCRdb's copy holds only in-frame clones and misses some; the assay was immunoSEQ multiplex PCR. The sample contains 250,000 to 400,000 clones, approximately 90% of which appear only once. Specimen: peripheral blood. The sequence was collected from a young woman with COVID-19, enrolled during active disease. The chain employs TRBV6-1 and TRBJ2-7; 9 bases are shared with TRBD1. CDR3 amino acids: CASSEARWDRDEQYF. As DNA, the CDR3 is TGTGCCAGCAGTGAAGCGCGCTGGGACAGGGACGAGCAGTACTTC.